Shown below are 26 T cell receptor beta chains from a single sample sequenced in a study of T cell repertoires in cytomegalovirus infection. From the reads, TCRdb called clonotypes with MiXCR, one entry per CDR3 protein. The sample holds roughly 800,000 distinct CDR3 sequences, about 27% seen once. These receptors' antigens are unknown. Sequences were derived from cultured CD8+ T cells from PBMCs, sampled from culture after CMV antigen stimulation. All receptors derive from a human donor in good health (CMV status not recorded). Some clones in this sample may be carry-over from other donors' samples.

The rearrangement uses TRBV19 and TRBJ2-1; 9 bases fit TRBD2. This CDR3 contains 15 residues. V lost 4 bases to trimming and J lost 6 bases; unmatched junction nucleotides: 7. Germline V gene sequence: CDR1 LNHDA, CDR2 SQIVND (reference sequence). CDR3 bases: TGTGCCAGTAGTACTATAGCGGGGGTATTCAATGAGCAGTTCTTC. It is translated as CASSTIAGVFNEQFF.

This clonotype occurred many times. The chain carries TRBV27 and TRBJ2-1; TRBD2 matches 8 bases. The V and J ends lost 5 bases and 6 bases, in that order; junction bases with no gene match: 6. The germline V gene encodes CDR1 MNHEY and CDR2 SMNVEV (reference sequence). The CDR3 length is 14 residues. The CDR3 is CASSPGGGLNEQFF. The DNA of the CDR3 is TGTGCCAGCAGTCCCGGGGGGGGGCTCAATGAGCAGTTCTTC.

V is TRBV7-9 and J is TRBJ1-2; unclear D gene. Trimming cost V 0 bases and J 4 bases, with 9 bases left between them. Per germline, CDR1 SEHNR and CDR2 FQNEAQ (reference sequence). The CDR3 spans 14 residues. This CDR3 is CASSLATDVYGYTF. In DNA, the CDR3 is TGTGCCAGCAGCTTAGCAACGGACGTCTATGGCTACACCTTC. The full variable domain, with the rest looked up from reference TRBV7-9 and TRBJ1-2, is DTGVSQNPRHKITKRGQNVTFRCDPISEHNRLYWYRQTLGQGPEFLTYFQNEAQLEKSRLLSDRFSAERPKGSFSTLEIQRTEQGDSAMYLCASSLATDVYGYTFGSGTRLTVV.

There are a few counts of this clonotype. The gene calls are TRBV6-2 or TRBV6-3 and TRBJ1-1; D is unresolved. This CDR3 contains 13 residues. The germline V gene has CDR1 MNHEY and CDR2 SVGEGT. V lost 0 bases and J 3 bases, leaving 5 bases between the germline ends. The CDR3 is CASSYSTYTEAFF. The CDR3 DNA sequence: TGTGCCAGCAGTTACTCGACCTACACTGAAGCTTTCTTT.

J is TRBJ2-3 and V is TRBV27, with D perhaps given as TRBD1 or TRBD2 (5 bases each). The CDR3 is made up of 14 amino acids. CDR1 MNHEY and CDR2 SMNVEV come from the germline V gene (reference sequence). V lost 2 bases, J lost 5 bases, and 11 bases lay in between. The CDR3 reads CASSLVGTRDTQYF. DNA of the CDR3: TGTGCCAGCAGTTTAGTCGGGACCAGAGATACGCAGTATTTT.

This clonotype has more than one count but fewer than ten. The CDR3 nucleotides are TGTGCCAGCAGCTTAAACCCGGGACAGGGCAAGACAGATACGCAGTATTTT. Translation: CASSLNPGQGKTDTQYF. The V call is TRBV13, the J call TRBJ2-3, with 9 bases matching TRBD1. In germline, CDR1 is PRHDT, CDR2 FYEKMQ (reference sequence). The CDR3 runs to 17 residues. Trimming removed 2 bases from V and 3 bases from J; junction bases left unmatched: 9.

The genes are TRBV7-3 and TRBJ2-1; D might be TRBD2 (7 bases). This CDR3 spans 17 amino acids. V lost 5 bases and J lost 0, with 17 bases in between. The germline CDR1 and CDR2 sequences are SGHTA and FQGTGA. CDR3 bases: TGTGCCAGCAGCCTCGTTGGGGGGGCTCCCTCCTACAATGAGCAGTTCTTC. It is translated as CASSLVGGAPSYNEQFF.

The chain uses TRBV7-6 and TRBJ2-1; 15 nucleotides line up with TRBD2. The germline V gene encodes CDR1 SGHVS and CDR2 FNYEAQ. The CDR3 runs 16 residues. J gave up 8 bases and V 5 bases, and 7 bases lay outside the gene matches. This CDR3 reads CASSPRTSGGAHEQFF. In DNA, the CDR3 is TGTGCCAGCAGCCCCCGGACTAGCGGGGGGGCCCATGAGCAGTTCTTC. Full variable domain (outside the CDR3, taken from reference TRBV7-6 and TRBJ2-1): GAGVSQSPRYKVTKRGQDVALRCDPISGHVSLYWYRQALGQGPEFLTYFNYEAQQDKSGLPNDRFSAERPEGSISTLTIQRTEQRDSAMYRCASSPRTSGGAHEQFFGPGTRLTVL.

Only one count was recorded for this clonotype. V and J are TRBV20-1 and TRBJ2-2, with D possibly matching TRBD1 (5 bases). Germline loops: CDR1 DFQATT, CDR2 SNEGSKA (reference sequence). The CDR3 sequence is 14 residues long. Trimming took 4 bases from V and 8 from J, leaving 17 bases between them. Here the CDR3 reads CSANGAEPRGELFF. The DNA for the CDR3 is TGCAGTGCTAATGGGGCAGAGCCACGTGGGGAGCTGTTTTTT.

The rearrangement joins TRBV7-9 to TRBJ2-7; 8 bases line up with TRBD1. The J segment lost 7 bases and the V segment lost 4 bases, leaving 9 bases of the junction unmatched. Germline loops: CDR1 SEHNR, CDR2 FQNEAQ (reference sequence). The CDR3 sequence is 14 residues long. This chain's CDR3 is CASSSSTGVGEQYF. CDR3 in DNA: TGTGCCAGCAGCTCCTCGACAGGGGTTGGGGAGCAGTACTTC.

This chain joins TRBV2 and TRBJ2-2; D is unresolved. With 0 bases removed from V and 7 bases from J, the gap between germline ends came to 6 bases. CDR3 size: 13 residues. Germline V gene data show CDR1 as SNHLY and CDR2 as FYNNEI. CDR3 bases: TGTGCCAGCAGTGAAGCGCTAGGCGGGGAGCTGTTTTTT. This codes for CASSEALGGELFF.

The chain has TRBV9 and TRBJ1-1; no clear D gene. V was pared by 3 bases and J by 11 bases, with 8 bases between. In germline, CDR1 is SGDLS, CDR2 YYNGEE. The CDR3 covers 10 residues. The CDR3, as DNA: TGTGCCAGCAGCGCCTCTGTGGCTTTCTTT. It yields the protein CASSASVAFF.

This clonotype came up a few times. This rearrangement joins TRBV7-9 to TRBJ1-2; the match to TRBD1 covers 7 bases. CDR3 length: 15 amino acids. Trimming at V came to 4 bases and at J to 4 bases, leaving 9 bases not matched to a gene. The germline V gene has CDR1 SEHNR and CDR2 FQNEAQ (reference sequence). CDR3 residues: CASSSIRQGGYGYTF. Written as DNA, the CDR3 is TGTGCCAGCAGCTCCATCCGTCAGGGGGGCTATGGCTACACCTTC.

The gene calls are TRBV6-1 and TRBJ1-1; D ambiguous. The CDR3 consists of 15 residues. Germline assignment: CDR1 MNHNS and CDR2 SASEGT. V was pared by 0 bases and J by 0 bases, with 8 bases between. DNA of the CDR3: TGTGCCAGCAGTGAAGCTCCAGCGGTGAACACTGAAGCTTTCTTT. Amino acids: CASSEAPAVNTEAFF.

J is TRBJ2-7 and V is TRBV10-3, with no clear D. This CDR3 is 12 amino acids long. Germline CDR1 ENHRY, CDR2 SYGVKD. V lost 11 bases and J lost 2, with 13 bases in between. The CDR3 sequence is CASRTEPYEQYV. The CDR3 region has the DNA TGTGCCTCGCGGACCGAACCCTACGAGCAGTACGTC.

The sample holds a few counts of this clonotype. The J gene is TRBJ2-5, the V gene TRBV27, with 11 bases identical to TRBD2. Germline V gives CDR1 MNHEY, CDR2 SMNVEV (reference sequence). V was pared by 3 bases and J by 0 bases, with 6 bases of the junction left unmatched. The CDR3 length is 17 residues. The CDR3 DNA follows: TGTGCCAGCAGTTTTCTAGCGGGGGGACTGTACCAAGAGACCCAGTACTTC. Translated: CASSFLAGGLYQETQYF.

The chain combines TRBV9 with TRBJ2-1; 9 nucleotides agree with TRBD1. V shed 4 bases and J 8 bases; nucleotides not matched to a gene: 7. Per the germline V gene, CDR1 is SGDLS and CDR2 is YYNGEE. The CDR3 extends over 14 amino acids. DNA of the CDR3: TGTGCCAGCAGCCTCCTGGGACAGGGTTATGAGCAGTTCTTC. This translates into CASSLLGQGYEQFF. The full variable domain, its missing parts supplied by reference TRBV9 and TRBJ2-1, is DSGVTQTPKHLITATGQRVTLRCSPRSGDLSVYWYQQSLDQGLQFLIQYYNGEERAKGNILERFSAQQFPDLHSELNLSSLELGDSALYFCASSLLGQGYEQFFGPGTRLTVL.

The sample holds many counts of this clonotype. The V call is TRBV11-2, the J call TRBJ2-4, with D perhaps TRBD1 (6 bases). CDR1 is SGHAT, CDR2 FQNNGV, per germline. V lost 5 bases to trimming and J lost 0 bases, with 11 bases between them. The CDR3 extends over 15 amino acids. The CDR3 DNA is TGTGCCAGCAGCCCTGGACAGCTAGCCAAAAACATTCAGTACTTC. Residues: CASSPGQLAKNIQYF.

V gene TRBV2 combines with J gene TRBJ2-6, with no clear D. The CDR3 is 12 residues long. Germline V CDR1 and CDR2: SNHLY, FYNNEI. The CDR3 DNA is TGTACCACCCTCTCTGGGGCCAACGTCCTGACTTTC. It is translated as CTTLSGANVLTF.

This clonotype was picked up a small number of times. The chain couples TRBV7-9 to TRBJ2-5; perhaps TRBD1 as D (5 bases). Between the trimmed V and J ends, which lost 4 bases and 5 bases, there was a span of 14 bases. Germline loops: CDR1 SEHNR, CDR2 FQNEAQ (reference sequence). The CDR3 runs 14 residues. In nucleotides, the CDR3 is TGTGCCAGCAGCTACCAGGGTCTGAAGGAGACCCAGTACTTC. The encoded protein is CASSYQGLKETQYF.

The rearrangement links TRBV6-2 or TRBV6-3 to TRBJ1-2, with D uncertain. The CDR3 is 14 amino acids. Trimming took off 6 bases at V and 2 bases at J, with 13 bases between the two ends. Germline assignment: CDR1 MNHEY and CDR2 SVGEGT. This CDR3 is CASSNGRINYGYTF. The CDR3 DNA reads TGTGCCAGCAGCAACGGACGGATCAACTATGGCTACACCTTC.

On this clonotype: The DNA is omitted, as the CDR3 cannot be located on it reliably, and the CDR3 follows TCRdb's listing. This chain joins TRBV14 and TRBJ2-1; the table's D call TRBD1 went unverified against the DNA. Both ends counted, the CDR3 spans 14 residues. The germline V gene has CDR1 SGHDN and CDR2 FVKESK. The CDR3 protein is CASSQVGQGIEKFF.

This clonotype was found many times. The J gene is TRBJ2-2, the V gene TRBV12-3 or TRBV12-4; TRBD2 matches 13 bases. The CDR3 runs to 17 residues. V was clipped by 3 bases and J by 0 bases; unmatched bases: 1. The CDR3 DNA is TGTGCCAGCAGTTTTGGACTAGCGGGGGCGAACACCGGGGAGCTGTTTTTT. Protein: CASSFGLAGANTGELFF.

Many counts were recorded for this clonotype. CDR3 sequence reads: CAIRLTSGGPSYNEQFF. CDR3 bases: TGTGCCATCAGGCTGACTAGCGGGGGGCCCTCCTACAATGAGCAGTTCTTC. This chain connects TRBV10-3 to TRBJ2-1, with 13 bases lining up with TRBD2. The CDR3 extends over 17 amino acids. Germline V gene lookup returns CDR1 ENHRY and CDR2 SYGVKD. V lost 6 bases and J lost 0; bases outside the gene matches: 5.

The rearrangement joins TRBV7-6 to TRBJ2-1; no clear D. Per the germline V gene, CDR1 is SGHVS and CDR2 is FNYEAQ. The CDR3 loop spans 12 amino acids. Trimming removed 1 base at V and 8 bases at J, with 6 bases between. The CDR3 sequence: CASSLVIDEQFF. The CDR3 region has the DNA TGTGCCAGCAGCTTAGTGATCGATGAGCAGTTCTTC.

The chain's CDR3 is CAIKEGYYGYTF. The CDR3 bases are TGTGCCATCAAGGAGGGGTACTATGGCTACACCTTC. The rearrangement links TRBV10-3 to TRBJ1-2, with a weak D call TRBD1 (5 bases). V lost 7 bases and J 3 bases, leaving 9 bases between the germline ends. The CDR3 is made up of 12 amino acids. Looked up from germline, CDR1 is ENHRY and CDR2 is SYGVKD.